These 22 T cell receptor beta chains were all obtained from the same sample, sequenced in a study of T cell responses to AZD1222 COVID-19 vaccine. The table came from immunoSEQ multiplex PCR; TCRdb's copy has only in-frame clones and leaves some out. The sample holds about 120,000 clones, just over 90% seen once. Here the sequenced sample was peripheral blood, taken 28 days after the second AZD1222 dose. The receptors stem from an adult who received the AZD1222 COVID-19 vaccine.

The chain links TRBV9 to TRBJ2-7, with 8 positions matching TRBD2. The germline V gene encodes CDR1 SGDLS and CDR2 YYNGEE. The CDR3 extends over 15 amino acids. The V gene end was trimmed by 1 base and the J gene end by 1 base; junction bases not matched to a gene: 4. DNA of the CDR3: TGTGCCAGCAGCGTAATGTCGGGAGGGTCCTACGAGCAGTACTTC. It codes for CASSVMSGGSYEQYF.

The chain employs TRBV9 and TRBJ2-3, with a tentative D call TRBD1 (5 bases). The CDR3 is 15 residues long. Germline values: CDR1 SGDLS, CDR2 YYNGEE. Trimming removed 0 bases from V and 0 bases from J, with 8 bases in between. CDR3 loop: CASSVAGHSTDTQYF. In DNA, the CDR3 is TGTGCCAGCAGCGTAGCAGGGCACAGCACAGATACGCAGTATTTT.

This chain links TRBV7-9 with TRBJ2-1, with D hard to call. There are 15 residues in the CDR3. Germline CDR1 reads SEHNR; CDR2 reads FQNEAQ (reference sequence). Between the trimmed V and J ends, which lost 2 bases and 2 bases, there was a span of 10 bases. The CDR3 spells CASSLPGRAYNEQFF. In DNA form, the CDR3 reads TGTGCCAGCAGCTTACCCGGTAGGGCCTACAATGAGCAGTTCTTC.

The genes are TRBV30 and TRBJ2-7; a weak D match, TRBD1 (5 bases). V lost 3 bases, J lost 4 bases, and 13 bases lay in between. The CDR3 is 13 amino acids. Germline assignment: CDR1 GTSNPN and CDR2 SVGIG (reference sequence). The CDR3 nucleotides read TGTGCCTGGAGCCTGGGGCTGGCATACGAGCAGTACTTC. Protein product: CAWSLGLAYEQYF.

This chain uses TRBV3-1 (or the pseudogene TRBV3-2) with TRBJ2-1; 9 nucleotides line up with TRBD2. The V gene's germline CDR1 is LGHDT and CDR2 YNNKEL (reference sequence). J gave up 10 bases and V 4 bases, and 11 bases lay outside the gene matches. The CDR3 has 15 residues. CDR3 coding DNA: TGTGCCAGCAGCCCGAGGCGGGAGGGCCGGGGGGAGCAGTTCTTC. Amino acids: CASSPRREGRGEQFF.

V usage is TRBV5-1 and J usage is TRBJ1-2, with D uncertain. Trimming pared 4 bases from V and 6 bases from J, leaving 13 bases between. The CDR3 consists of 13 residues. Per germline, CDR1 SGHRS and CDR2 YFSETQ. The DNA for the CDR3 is TGCGCCAGCAGCCGTGAAGGGATGGATGGCTACACCTTC. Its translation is CASSREGMDGYTF.

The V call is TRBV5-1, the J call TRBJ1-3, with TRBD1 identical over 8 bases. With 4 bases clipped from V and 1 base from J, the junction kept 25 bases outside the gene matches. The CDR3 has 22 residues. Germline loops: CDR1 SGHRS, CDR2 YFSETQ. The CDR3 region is CASSRHGDTGTGITRSGNTIYF. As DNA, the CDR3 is TGCGCCAGCAGCCGTCATGGGGATACCGGGACAGGAATCACCAGGTCTGGAAACACCATATATTTT.

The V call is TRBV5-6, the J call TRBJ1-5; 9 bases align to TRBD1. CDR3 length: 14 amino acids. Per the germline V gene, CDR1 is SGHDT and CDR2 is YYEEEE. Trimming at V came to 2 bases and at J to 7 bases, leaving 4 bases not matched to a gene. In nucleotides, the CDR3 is TGTGCCAGCAGCTTTGGGACAGGGTGGCAGCCCCAGCATTTT. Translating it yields CASSFGTGWQPQHF. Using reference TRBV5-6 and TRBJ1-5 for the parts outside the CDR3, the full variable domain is DAGVTQSPTHLIKTRGQQVTLRCSPKSGHDTVSWYQQALGQGPQFIFQYYEEEERQRGNFPDRFSGHQFPNYSSELNVNALLLGDSALYLCASSFGTGWQPQHFGDGTRLSIL.

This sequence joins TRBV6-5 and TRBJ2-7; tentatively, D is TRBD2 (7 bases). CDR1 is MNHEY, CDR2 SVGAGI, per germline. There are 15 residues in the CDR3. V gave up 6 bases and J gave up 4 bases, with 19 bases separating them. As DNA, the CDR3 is TGTGCCAGCAGGGACTTCGGCGGGGGCGGATACGAGCAGTACTTC. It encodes CASRDFGGGGYEQYF.

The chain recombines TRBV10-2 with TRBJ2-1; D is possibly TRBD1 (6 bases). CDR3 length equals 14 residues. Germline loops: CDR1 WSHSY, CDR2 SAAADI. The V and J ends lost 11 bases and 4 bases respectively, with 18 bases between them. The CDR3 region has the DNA TGCGCCGCGACGGGCTCAGGGGCTTACAATGAGCAGTTCTTC. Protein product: CAATGSGAYNEQFF.

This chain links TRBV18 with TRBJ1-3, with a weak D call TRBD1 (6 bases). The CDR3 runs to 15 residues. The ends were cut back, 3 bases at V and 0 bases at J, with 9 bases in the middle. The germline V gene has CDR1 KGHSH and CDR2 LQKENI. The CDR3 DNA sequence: TGTGCCAGCTCACCTGGGACAAGCTCTGGAAACACCATATATTTT. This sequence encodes CASSPGTSSGNTIYF.

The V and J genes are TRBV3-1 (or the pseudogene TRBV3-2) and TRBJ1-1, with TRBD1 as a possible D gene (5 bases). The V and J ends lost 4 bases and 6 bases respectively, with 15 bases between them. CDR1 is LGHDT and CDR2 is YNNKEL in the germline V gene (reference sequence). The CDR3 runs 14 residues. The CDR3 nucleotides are TGTGCCAGCAGCCGGGAAGGTTCGGGGGCTGAAGCTTTCTTT. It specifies CASSREGSGAEAFF.

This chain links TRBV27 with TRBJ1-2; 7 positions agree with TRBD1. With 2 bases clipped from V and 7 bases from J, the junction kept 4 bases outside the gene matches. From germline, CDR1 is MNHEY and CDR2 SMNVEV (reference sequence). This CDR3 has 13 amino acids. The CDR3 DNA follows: TGTGCCAGCAGTTTAGACAGGGCGTCTGGCTACACCTTC. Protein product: CASSLDRASGYTF.

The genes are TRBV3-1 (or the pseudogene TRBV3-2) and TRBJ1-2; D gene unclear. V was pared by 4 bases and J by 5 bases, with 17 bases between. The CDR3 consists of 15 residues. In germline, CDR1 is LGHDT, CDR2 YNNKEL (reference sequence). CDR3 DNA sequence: TGTGCCAGCAGCCGCAGCAGGCAGAGCTTTTATGGCTACACCTTC. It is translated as CASSRSRQSFYGYTF.

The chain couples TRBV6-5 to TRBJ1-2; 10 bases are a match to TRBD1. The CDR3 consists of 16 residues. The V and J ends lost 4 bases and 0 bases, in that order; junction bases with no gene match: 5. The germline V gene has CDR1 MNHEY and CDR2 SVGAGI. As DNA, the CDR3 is TGTGCCAGCAGTTGGACAGGGGGGCCCTCTAACTATGGCTACACCTTC. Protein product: CASSWTGGPSNYGYTF.

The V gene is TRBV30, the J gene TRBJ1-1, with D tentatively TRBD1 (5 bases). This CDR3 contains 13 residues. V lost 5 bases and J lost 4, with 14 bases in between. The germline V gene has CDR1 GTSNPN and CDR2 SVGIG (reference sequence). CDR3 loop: CAWERGHGTEAFF. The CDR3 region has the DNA TGTGCCTGGGAGAGGGGTCATGGCACTGAAGCTTTCTTT.

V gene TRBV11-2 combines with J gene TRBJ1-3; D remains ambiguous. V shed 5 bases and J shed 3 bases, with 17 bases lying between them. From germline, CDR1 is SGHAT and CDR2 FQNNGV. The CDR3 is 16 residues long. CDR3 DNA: TGTGCCAGCAGCATACAGTTGGCTTGGGGTGGAAACACCATATATTTT. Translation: CASSIQLAWGGNTIYF.

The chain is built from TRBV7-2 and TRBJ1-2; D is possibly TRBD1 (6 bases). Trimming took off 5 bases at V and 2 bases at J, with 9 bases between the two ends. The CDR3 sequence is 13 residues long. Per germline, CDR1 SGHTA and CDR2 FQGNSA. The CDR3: CASSRGTNYGYTF. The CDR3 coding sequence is TGTGCCAGCAGCAGGGGGACCAACTATGGCTACACCTTC.

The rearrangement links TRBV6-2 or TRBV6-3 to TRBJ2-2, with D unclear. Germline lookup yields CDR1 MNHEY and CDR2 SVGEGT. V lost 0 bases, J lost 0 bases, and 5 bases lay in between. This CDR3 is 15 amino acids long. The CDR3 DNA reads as TGTGCCAGCAGTTACTCGTTAGCGAACACCGGGGAGCTGTTTTTT. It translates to CASSYSLANTGELFF.

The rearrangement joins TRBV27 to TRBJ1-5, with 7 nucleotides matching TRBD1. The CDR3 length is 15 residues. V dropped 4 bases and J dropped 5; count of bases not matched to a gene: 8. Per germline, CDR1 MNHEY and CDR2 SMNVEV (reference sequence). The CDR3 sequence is CASSSHRGADQPQHF. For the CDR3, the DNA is TGTGCCAGCAGTTCCCACAGGGGTGCCGATCAGCCCCAGCATTTT.

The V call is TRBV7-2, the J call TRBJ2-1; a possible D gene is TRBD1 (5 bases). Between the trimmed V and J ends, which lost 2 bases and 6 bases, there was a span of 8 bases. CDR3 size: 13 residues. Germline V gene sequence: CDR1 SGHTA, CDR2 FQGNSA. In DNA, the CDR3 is TGTGCCAGCAGCTTAACGACAGTCAATGAGCAGTTCTTC. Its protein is CASSLTTVNEQFF.

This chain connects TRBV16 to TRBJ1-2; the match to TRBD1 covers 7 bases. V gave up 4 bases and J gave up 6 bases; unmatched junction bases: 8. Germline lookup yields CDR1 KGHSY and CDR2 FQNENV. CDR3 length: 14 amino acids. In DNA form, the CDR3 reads TGTGCCAGCAGCCCTCCAGACAGGGTCGATGGCTACACCTTC. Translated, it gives CASSPPDRVDGYTF.